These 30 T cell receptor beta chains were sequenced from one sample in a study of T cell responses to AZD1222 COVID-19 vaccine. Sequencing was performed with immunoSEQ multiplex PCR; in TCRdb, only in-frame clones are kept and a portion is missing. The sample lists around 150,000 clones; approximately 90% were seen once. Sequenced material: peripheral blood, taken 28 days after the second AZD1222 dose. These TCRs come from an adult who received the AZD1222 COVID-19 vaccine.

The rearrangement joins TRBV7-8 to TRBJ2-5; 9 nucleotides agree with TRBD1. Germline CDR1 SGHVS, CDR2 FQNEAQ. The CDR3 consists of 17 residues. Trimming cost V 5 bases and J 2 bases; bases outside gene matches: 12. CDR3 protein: CASSNKYRGRGQETQYF. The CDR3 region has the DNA TGTGCCAGCAGCAACAAGTACAGGGGGCGTGGGCAAGAGACCCAGTACTTC.

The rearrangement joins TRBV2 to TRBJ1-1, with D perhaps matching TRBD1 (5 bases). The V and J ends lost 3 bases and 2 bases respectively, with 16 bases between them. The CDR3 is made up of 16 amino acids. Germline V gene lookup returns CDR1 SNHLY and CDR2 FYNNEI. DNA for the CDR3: TGTGCCAGCAGTGATCCTTTCCAAGGGGATAACACTGAAGCTTTCTTT. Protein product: CASSDPFQGDNTEAFF.

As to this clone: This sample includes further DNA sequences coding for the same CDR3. CDR3 in amino acids: CASSLVEGTEAFF. CDR3 nucleotides: TGTGCCAGCAGCTTGGTTGAGGGCACTGAAGCTTTCTTT. The rearrangement joins TRBV5-6 to TRBJ1-1; no reliable D call. Germline V gives CDR1 SGHDT, CDR2 YYEEEE. This CDR3 has 13 residues. The V and J ends lost 0 bases and 4 bases respectively, with 7 bases between them.

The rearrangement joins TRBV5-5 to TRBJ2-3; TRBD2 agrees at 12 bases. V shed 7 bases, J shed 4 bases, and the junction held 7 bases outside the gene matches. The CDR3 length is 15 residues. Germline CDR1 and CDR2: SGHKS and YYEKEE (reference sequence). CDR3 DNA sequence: TGTGCCAGCGCCGGGACTAGCGGGTTAGCAGATACGCAGTATTTT. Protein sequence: CASAGTSGLADTQYF.

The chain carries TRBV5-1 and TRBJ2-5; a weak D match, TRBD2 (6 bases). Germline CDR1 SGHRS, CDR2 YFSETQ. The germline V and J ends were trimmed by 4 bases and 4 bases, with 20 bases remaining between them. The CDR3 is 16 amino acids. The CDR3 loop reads CASSQGRTGVLETQYF. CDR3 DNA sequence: TGCGCCAGCAGCCAGGGCCGTACGGGGGTACTAGAGACCCAGTACTTC.

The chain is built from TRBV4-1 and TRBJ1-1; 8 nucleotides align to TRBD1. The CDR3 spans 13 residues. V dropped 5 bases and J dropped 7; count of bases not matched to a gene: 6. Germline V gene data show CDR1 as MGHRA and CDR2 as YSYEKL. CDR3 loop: CASSAGQGFEAFF. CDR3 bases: TGCGCCAGCAGCGCCGGACAGGGCTTTGAAGCTTTCTTT.

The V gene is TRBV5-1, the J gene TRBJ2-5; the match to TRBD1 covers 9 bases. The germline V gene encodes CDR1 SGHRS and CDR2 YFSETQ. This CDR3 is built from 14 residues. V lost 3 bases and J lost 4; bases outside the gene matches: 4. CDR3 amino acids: CASSYDRGAETQYF. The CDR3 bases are TGCGCCAGCAGCTATGACAGGGGGGCAGAGACCCAGTACTTC.

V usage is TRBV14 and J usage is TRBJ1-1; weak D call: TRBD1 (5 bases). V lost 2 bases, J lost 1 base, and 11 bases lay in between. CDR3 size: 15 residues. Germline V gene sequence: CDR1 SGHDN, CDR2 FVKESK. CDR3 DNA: TGTGCCAGCAGCCAACCCCGGGACGAGAACACTGAAGCTTTCTTT. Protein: CASSQPRDENTEAFF.

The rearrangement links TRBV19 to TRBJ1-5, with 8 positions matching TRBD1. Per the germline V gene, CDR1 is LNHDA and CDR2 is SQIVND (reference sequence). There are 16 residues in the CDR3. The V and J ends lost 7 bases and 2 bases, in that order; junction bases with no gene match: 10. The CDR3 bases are TGTGCCAGTAACGACAGGACAGGGAGTCGCAATCAGCCCCAGCATTTT. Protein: CASNDRTGSRNQPQHF.

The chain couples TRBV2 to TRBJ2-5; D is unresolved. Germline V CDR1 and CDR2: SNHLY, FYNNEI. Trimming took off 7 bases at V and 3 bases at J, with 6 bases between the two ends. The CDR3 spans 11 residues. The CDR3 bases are TGTGCCAGCACACGGAAAGAGACCCAGTACTTC. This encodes CASTRKETQYF. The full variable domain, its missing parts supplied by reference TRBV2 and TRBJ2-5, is EPEVTQTPSHQVTQMGQEVILRCVPISNHLYFYWYRQILGQKVEFLVSFYNNEISEKSEIFDDQFSVERPDGSNFTLKIRSTKLEDSAMYFCASTRKETQYFGPGTRLLVL.

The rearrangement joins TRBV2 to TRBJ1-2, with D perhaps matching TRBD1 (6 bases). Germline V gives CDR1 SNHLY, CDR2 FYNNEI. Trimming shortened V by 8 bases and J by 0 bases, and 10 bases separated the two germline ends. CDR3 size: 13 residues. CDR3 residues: CASGRGPNYGYTF. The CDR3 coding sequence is TGTGCCAGCGGCAGGGGTCCTAACTATGGCTACACCTTC.

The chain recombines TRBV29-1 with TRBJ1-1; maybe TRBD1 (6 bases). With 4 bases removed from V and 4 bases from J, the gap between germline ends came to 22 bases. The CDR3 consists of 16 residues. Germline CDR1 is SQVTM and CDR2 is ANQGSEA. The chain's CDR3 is CSVAPARGFGFTEAFF. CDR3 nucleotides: TGCAGCGTTGCGCCGGCCAGGGGATTTGGTTTCACTGAAGCTTTCTTT.

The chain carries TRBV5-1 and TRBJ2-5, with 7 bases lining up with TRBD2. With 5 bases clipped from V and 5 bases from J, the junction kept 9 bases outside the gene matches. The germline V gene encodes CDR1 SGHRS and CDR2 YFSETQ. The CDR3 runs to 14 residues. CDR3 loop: CASSSGGRGETQYF. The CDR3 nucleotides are TGCGCCAGCAGTTCGGGGGGTCGTGGGGAGACCCAGTACTTC.

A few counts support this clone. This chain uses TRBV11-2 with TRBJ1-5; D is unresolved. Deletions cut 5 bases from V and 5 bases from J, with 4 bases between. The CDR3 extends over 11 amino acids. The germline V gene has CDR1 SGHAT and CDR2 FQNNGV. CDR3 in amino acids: CASSLDQPQHF. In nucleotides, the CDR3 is TGTGCCAGCAGCCTCGATCAGCCCCAGCATTTT. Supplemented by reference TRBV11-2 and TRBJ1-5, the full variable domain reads EAGVAQSPRYKIIEKRQSVAFWCNPISGHATLYWYQQILGQGPKLLIQFQNNGVVDDSQLPKDRFSAERLKGVDSTLKIQPAKLEDSAVYLCASSLDQPQHFGDGTRLSIL.

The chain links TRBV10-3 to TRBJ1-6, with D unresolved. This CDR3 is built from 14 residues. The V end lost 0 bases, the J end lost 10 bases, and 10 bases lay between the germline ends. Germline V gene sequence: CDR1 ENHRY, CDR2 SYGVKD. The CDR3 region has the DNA TGTGCCATCAGTGAGTCGGAGGGTGTCTCACCCCTCCACTTT. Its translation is CAISESEGVSPLHF.

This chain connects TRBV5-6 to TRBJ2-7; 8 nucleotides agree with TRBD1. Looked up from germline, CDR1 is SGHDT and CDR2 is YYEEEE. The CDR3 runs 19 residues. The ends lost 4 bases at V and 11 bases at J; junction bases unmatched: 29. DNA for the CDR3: TGTGCCAGCAGCACCGTGGACTTGGGAGCCGGGACAGGTTCCATGGAGGAGTACTTC. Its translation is CASSTVDLGAGTGSMEEYF.

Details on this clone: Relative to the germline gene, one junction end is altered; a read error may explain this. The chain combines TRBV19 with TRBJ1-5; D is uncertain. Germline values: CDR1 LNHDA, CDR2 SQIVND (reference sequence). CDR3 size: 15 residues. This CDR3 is CATSIYGGGNQPQHF. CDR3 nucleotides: TGTGCCACTAGTATCTACGGCGGGGGCAATCAGCCCCAGCATTTT. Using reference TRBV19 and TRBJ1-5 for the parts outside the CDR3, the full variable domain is DGGITQSPKYLFRKEGQNVTLSCEQNLNHDAMYWYRQDPGQGLRLIYYSQIVNDFQKGDIAEGYSVSREKKESFPLTVTSAQKNPTAFYLCATSIYGGGNQPQHFGDGTRLSIL.

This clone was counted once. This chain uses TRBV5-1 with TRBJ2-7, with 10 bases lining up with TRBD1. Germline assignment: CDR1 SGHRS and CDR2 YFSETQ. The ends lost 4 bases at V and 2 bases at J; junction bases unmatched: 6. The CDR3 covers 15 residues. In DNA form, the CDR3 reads TGCGCCAGCAGCCACGGGACAGGGGCAGCCTACGAGCAGTACTTC. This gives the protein CASSHGTGAAYEQYF.

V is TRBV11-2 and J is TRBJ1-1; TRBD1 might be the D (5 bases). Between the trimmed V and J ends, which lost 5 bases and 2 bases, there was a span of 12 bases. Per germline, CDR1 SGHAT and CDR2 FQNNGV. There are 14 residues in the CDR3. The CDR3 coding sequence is TGTGCCAGCAGCCCGGGACGATCAAACACTGAAGCTTTCTTT. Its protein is CASSPGRSNTEAFF.

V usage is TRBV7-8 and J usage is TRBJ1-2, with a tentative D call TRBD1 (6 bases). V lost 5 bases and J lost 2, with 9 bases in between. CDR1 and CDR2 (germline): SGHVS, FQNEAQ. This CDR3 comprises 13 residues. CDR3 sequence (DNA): TGTGCCAGCAGCGAAGGGGGAAACTATGGCTACACCTTC. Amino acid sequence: CASSEGGNYGYTF.

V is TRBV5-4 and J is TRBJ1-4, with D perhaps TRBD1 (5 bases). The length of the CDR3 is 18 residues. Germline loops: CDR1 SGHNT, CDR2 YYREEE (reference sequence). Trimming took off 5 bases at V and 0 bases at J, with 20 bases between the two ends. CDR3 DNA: TGTGCCAGCAGGTCCCGGCCGGCGGGGCTTGCAACTAATGAAAAACTGTTTTTT. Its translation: CASRSRPAGLATNEKLFF.

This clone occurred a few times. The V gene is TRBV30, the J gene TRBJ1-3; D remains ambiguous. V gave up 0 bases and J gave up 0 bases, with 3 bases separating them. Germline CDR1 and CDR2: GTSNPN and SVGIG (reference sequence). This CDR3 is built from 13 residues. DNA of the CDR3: TGTGCCTGGAGTGTAAACTCTGGAAACACCATATATTTT. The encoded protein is CAWSVNSGNTIYF.

CDR3 residues: CASSAQEDQPQHF. The CDR3 region has the DNA TGTGCCAGCAGTGCACAAGAGGATCAGCCCCAGCATTTT. The chain uses TRBV6-4 and TRBJ1-5; D is uncertain. This CDR3 region has 13 residues. CDR1 and CDR2 from the germline V gene are MRHNA and SNTAGT. V was cut by 4 bases and J by 5 bases, with 9 bases left in between.

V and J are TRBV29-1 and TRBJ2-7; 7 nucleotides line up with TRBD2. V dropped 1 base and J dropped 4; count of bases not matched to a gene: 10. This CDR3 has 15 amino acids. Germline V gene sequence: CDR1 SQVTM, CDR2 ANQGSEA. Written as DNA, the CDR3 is TGCAGCGTTGAAGGGGGGGGACCGGACCCTTACGAGCAGTACTTC. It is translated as CSVEGGGPDPYEQYF.

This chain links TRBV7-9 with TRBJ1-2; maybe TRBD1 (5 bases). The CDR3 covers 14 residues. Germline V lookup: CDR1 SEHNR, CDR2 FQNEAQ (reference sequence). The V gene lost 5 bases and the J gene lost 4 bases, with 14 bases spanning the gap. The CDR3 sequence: CASSQNGRGYGYTF. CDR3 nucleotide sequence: TGTGCCAGCAGCCAGAATGGGAGGGGCTATGGCTACACCTTC.

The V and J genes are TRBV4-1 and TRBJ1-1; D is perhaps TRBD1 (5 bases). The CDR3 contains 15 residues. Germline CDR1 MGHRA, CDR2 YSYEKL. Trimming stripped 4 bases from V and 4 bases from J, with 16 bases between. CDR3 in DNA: TGCGCCAGCAGCCGCTCGAGGGGTGCAGGCACTGAAGCTTTCTTT. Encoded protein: CASSRSRGAGTEAFF.

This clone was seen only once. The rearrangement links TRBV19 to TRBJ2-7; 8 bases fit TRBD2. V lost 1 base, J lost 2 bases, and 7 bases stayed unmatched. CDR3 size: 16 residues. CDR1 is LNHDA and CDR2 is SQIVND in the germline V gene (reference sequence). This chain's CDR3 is CASSIAAAGGAYEQYF. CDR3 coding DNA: TGTGCCAGTAGTATAGCCGCCGCGGGGGGTGCCTACGAGCAGTACTTC.

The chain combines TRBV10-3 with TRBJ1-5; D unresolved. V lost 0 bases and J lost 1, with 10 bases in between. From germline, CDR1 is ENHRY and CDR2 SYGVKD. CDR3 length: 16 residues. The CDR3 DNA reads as TGTGCCATCAGTGAGTCGGGCTTTGAGAGCAATCAGCCCCAGCATTTT. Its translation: CAISESGFESNQPQHF.

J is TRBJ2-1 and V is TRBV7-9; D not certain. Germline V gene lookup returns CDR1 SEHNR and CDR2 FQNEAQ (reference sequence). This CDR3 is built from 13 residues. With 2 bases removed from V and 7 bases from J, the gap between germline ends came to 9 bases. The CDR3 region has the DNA TGTGCCAGCAGCTTATCTAGGTGGAATGAGCAGTTCTTC. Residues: CASSLSRWNEQFF.

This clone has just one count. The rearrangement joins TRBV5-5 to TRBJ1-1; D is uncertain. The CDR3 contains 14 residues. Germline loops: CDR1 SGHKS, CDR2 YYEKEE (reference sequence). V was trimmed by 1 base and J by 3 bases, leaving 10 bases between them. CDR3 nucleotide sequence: TGTGCCAGCAGCTTGAGGGCCCAGGACACTGAAGCTTTCTTT. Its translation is CASSLRAQDTEAFF.